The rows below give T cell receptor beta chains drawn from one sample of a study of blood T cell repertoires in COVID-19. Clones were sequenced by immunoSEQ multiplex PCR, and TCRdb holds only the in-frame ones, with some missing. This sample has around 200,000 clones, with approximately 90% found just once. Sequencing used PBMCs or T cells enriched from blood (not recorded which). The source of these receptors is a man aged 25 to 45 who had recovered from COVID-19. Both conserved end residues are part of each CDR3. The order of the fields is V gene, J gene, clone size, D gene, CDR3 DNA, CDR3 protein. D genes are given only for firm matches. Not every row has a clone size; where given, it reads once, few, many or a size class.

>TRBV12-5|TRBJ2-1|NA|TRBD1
TGTGCTAGTGGGGGACAGGGCCCTGAGCAGTTCTTC
CASGGQGPEQFF
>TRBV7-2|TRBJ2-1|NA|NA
TGTGCCAGCAGCTTAATACCCTATTTGCCCGCATTCGTAGTCCGGTCGTTCTTC
CASSLIPYLPAFVVRSFF
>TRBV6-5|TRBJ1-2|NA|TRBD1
TGTGCCAGCAGTTACGGGGAACTCGACAGGGATGGCTACACCTTC
CASSYGELDRDGYTF
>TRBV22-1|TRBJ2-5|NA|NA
TGTCCTGGGAGCGCATATCGGGACAGGGAGTTTAAACCCCTTGGGGAGACCCAGTACTTC
CPGSAYRDREFKPLGETQYF
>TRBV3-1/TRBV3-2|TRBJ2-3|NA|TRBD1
TGTGCCAGCAGCCAATCCAGGACAGGGGATTCAGATACGCAGTATTTT
CASSQSRTGDSDTQYF
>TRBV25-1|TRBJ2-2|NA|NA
TGTGCCAGCAGTGATCGGGACGGGGAGCTGTTTTTT
CASSDRDGELFF
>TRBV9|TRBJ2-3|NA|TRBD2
TGTGCCAGCAGCGTGGTCGGGGGGGCGCGAACAGATACGCAGTATTTT
CASSVVGGARTDTQYF
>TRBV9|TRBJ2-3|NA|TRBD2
TGTGCCAGCACCCCGACTAGCTCTTTCGGCACAGATACGCAGTATTTT
CASTPTSSFGTDTQYF
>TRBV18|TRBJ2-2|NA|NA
TGTGCCAGCTCACCCGACATTGCTTTGAACACCGGGGAGCTGTTTTTT
CASSPDIALNTGELFF
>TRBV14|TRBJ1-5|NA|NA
TGTGCCAGCAGCCACAGGGAAGATCAGCCCCAGCATTTT
CASSHREDQPQHF
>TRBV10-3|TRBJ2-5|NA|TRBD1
TGTGCCATCAGTTCCCCCGACAGGGGGGGCGAGACCCAGTACTTC
CAISSPDRGGETQYF
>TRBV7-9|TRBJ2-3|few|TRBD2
TGTGCCAGCAGCTTAGACCGAGCGGGGGTAAATACGCAGTATTTT
CASSLDRAGVNTQYF
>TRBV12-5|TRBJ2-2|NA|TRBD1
TGTGCTAGTGGCAGTGACAGGGGCACCGGGGAGCTGTTTTTT
CASGSDRGTGELFF
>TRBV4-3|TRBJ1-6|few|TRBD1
TGCGCCAGCAGCCAAAAAAGACAGGGCCACCTGAGCTCCTATAATTCACCCCTCCACTTT
CASSQKRQGHLSSYNSPLHF
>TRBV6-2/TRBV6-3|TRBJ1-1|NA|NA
TGTGCCAGCAGTCAGCTTGGGCCCATCACTGAAGCTTTCTTT
CASSQLGPITEAFF
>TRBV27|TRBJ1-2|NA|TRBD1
TGTGCCCGACAGACAGGGACCCTTAACTATGGCTACACCTTC
CARQTGTLNYGYTF
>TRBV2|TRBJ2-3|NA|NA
TGTGCCAGCAAAAACCAACCCGGTGGAGATACGCAGTATTTT
CASKNQPGGDTQYF
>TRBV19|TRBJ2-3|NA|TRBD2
TGTGCCAGTAGTATGCGGGAGGGGACGGATACGCAGTATTTT
CASSMREGTDTQYF
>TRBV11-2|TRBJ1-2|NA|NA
TGTGCCAGCAGCTTAGCAGGGGTACGCGGCTACACCTTC
CASSLAGVRGYTF
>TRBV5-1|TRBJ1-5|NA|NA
TGCGCCAGCAGCTTTAATCCGGCAGGAGGGACGCCCCAGCATTTT
CASSFNPAGGTPQHF
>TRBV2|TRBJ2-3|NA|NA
TGTGCCAGCAGTGCCCCGCCGCGGGTCGCGCAGTATTTT
CASSAPPRVAQYF
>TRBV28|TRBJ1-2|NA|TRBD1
TGTGCCAGCAGCACTGACAGGGAAGTGGGGGGCTACACCTTC
CASSTDREVGGYTF
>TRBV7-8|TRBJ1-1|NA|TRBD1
TGTGCCAGCAGCTTATACCCGGGACAGGGCCCCGAAGCTTTCTTT
CASSLYPGQGPEAFF
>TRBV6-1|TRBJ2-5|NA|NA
TGTGCCAGCAGTGAATGGGCAGTACAAGAGACCCAGTACTTC
CASSEWAVQETQYF
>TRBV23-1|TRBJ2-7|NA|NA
TGCGCCAGCAGTCAATCGCCGGGAAACGAGCAGTACTTC
CASSQSPGNEQYF
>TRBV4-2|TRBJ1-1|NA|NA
TGTGCCAGCAGCCAAGAGTCAGGGATGAACACTGAAGCTTTCTTT
CASSQESGMNTEAFF
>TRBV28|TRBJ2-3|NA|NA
TGTGCCAGCAGTTTTTCAGGGACTGTCAGCACAGATACGCAGTATTTT
CASSFSGTVSTDTQYF
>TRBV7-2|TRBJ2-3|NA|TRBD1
TGTGCCAGCCACGGTGGCGGACAGGGCCAAAAAACGCAGTATTTT
CASHGGGQGQKTQYF
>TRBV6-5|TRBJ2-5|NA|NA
TGTGCCAGCAGTTACCTTCAAGAGACCCAGTACTTC
CASSYLQETQYF
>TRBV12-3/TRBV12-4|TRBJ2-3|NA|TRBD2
TGTGCCAGCAGTTTAGTAGCGGGGGGTAGGTATTTT
CASSLVAGGRYF
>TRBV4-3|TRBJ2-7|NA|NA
TGCGCCAGCAGCCATAATGGAGGGGGGGGCTACGAGCAGTACTTC
CASSHNGGGGYEQYF
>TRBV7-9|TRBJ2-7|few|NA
TGTGCCAGCAGCCACACGGGACTCAGGGATCGGACCTACGAGCAGTACTTC
CASSHTGLRDRTYEQYF
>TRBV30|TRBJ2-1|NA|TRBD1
TGTGCCTGGAACAGGGGTTCCTACAATGAGCAGTTCTTC
CAWNRGSYNEQFF
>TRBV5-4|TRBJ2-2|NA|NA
TGTGCCAGCAGCTTGGGAGTTAGGGGAAACACCGGGGAGCTGTTTTTT
CASSLGVRGNTGELFF
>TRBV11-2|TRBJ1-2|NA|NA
TGTGCCAGCAGCTTAGCGGCAGGGTATGAAGGAGACCATGGCTACACCTTC
CASSLAAGYEGDHGYTF